Below, 22 T cell receptor beta chains from the same sample are listed, as sequenced in a study of cytomegalovirus exposure and HLA in healthy donors. The PCR employed 60 Vbeta primers together with 13 Jbeta primers. The data were produced by immunoSEQ multiplex PCR, yet TCRdb's version contains in-frame clones alone and is incomplete. The sample totals approximately 150,000 clones. The source material was PBMCs. The receptors originated from a woman aged 40-49 years in good health and CMV-seronegative.

The chain recombines TRBV12-5 with TRBJ2-5; perhaps TRBD2 as D (6 bases). The CDR3 extends over 14 amino acids. CDR1 and CDR2 (germline): LGHNT, FRNRAP. V was trimmed by 6 bases and J by 5 bases, leaving 16 bases between them. The CDR3: CASGPLRRGETQYF. CDR3 nucleotides: TGTGCTAGTGGCCCACTGCGACGGGGGGAGACCCAGTACTTC. Together with reference TRBV12-5 and TRBJ2-5, the CDR3 gives the full variable domain: DARVTQTPRHKVTEMGQEVTMRCQPILGHNTVFWYRQTMMQGLELLAYFRNRAPLDDSGMPKDRFSAEMPDATLATLKIQPSEPRDSAVYFCASGPLRRGETQYFGPGTRLLVL.

This chain links TRBV7-3 with TRBJ2-3; unclear D gene. This CDR3 is built from 13 residues. The V end lost 2 bases, the J end lost 3 bases, and 6 bases lay between the germline ends. CDR1 is SGHTA, CDR2 FQGTGA, per germline. CDR3 in amino acids: CASSLDSTDTQYF. In DNA, the CDR3 is TGTGCCAGCAGCTTAGACTCAACAGATACGCAGTATTTT. Full variable domain (missing parts from reference TRBV7-3 and TRBJ2-3): GAGVSQTPSNKVTEKGKYVELRCDPISGHTALYWYRQSLGQGPEFLIYFQGTGAADDSGLPNDRFFAVRPEGSVSTLKIQRTERGDSAVYLCASSLDSTDTQYFGPGTRLTVL.

The V gene is TRBV4-3, the J gene TRBJ2-3, with D unresolved. CDR1 is LGHNA and CDR2 is YSLEER in the germline V gene. CDR3 length: 15 amino acids. V was clipped by 0 bases and J by 2 bases, with 9 bases between them. The CDR3, as DNA: TGCGCCAGCAGCCAAGATGGGCAGTCCACAGATACGCAGTATTTT. Translation: CASSQDGQSTDTQYF.

V usage is TRBV5-6 and J usage is TRBJ2-1; 7 nucleotides align to TRBD2. The CDR3 contains 14 residues. Trimming removed 1 base from V and 6 bases from J; junction bases left unmatched: 4. Germline CDR1 reads SGHDT; CDR2 reads YYEEEE. CDR3 protein: CASSLRAGVNEQFF. The CDR3 coding sequence is TGTGCCAGCAGCTTGCGGGCGGGGGTCAATGAGCAGTTCTTC.

This chain links TRBV7-9 with TRBJ1-2; possible D gene TRBD1, 5 bases. CDR1 is SEHNR, CDR2 FQNEAQ, per germline (reference sequence). The V end lost 5 bases, the J end lost 6 bases, and 13 bases lay between the germline ends. The CDR3 length is 13 residues. For the CDR3, the DNA is TGTGCCAGCAGCCCCAGACAGTCCCATGGCTACACCTTC. It specifies CASSPRQSHGYTF.

The J gene is TRBJ1-1, the V gene TRBV6-6, with 8 bases that match TRBD1. CDR1 MNHNY and CDR2 SVGAGI come from the germline V gene (reference sequence). The V segment lost 6 bases and the J segment 4 bases; nucleotides outside the gene matches: 13. This CDR3 is built from 16 residues. Here the CDR3 reads CASRDPSGQGATEAFF. CDR3 DNA: TGTGCCAGCAGAGATCCTTCTGGTCAGGGGGCCACTGAAGCTTTCTTT.

The chain joins TRBV14 to TRBJ2-3; a weak D match, TRBD2 (6 bases). The ends were cut back, 1 base at V and 1 base at J, with 6 bases in the middle. Germline V gene lookup returns CDR1 SGHDN and CDR2 FVKESK. This CDR3 region has 14 residues. Here the CDR3 DNA reads TGTGCCAGCAGCCAAGGCGGGGGCACAGATACGCAGTATTTT. Protein: CASSQGGGTDTQYF.

The J gene is TRBJ2-3, the V gene TRBV7-3; tentative D call: TRBD2 (6 bases). This CDR3 has 14 residues. V lost 4 bases and J 4 bases, leaving 12 bases between the germline ends. The germline gives CDR1 SGHTA, CDR2 FQGTGA. CDR3 in amino acids: CASSSRRGPDTQYF. The CDR3, as DNA: TGTGCCAGCAGCTCCCGGCGGGGCCCAGATACGCAGTATTTT.

The J gene is TRBJ1-2, the V gene TRBV20-1; D is uncertain. The ends were cut back, 5 bases at V and 8 bases at J, with 9 bases in the middle. CDR3 length: 10 amino acids. CDR1 DFQATT and CDR2 SNEGSKA come from the germline V gene (reference sequence). CDR3 residues: CSADVRGYTF. The DNA for the CDR3 is TGCAGTGCTGATGTGCGGGGCTACACCTTC.

This chain connects TRBV5-4 to TRBJ1-2; TRBD1 matches 8 bases. Germline V CDR1 and CDR2: SGHNT, YYREEE (reference sequence). Unmatched junction bases numbered 9, after V lost 4 bases and J lost 4 bases. This CDR3 contains 15 residues. The CDR3 bases are TGTGCCAGCAGCGAACTTGGACAGGGCGCCTATGGCTACACCTTC. Encoded protein: CASSELGQGAYGYTF. The whole variable domain, remainder taken from reference TRBV5-4 and TRBJ1-2, is ETGVTQSPTHLIKTRGQQVTLRCSSQSGHNTVSWYQQALGQGPQFIFQYYREEENGRGNFPPRFSGLQFPNYSSELNVNALELDDSALYLCASSELGQGAYGYTFGSGTRLTVV.

The genes are TRBV6-1 and TRBJ1-1; D might be TRBD1 (6 bases). Between the trimmed V and J ends, which lost 5 bases and 3 bases, there was a span of 13 bases. The CDR3 extends over 14 amino acids. The germline V gene has CDR1 MNHNS and CDR2 SASEGT. The CDR3 loop reads CASSKDSFYTEAFF. The CDR3 region has the DNA TGTGCCAGCAGTAAGGACAGTTTTTACACTGAAGCTTTCTTT.

This rearrangement joins TRBV6-6 to TRBJ1-1; maybe TRBD1 (6 bases). The germline V gene has CDR1 MNHNY and CDR2 SVGAGI (reference sequence). V shed 4 bases and J shed 7 bases, with 10 bases lying between them. The CDR3 is made up of 12 amino acids. The chain's CDR3 is CASSSRDIEAFF. The CDR3 region has the DNA TGTGCCAGCAGTTCCCGGGACATTGAAGCTTTCTTT.

The gene calls are TRBV4-1 and TRBJ2-3; D ambiguous. With 1 base removed from V and 0 bases from J, the gap between germline ends came to 8 bases. The CDR3 spans 15 residues. CDR1 and CDR2 from the germline V gene are MGHRA and YSYEKL. The CDR3 loop reads CASSQVGSSTDTQYF. The CDR3 DNA is TGCGCCAGCAGCCAAGTTGGCAGTAGCACAGATACGCAGTATTTT.

The V gene is TRBV4-3, the J gene TRBJ2-1; the D gene is possibly TRBD1 (5 bases). Trimming removed 0 bases at V and 9 bases at J, with 9 bases between. This CDR3 is built from 13 residues. Germline loops: CDR1 LGHNA, CDR2 YSLEER. The CDR3 loop is CASSQERGSEQFF. CDR3 in DNA: TGCGCCAGCAGCCAAGAAAGGGGTAGTGAGCAGTTCTTC.

The rearrangement links TRBV5-1 to TRBJ1-2; TRBD1 aligns across 8 bases. Unmatched junction bases numbered 9, after V lost 0 bases and J lost 5 bases. The V gene's germline CDR1 is SGHRS and CDR2 YFSETQ. The CDR3 length is 16 residues. The CDR3 loop reads CASSLESSDRGYGYTF. CDR3 coding DNA: TGCGCCAGCAGCTTGGAAAGTAGCGACAGGGGATATGGCTACACCTTC.

The chain carries TRBV15 and TRBJ1-1; no clear D. Trimming left V 2 bases short and J 9 bases short, with 16 bases between. Germline V lookup: CDR1 LNHNV, CDR2 YYDKDF (reference sequence). This CDR3 comprises 14 residues. In nucleotides, the CDR3 is TGTGCCACCAGCAGACCGGAGCTTTCCCCGAAAGCTTTCTTT. Translating it yields CATSRPELSPKAFF.

The rearrangement uses TRBV6-5 and TRBJ1-2; 8 bases line up with TRBD1. CDR1 is MNHEY and CDR2 is SVGAGI in the germline V gene. Unmatched junction bases numbered 5, after V lost 3 bases and J lost 5 bases. This CDR3 is 14 amino acids long. The CDR3 nucleotides read TGTGCCAGCAGTTATACAGGACAGGGATATGGCTACACCTTC. Protein: CASSYTGQGYGYTF.

This sequence joins TRBV10-3 and TRBJ1-6; 7 bases match TRBD1. This CDR3 has 14 amino acids. The germline V gene has CDR1 ENHRY and CDR2 SYGVKD. V was clipped by 3 bases and J by 10 bases; unmatched bases: 6. The CDR3 protein is CAISDQGVYSPLHF. CDR3 coding DNA: TGTGCCATCAGTGACCAGGGGGTATACTCACCCCTCCACTTT.

V is TRBV9 and J is TRBJ2-2; maybe TRBD1 (6 bases). This CDR3 has 15 amino acids. V was cut by 0 bases and J by 2 bases, with 8 bases left in between. Germline CDR1 SGDLS, CDR2 YYNGEE. CDR3 bases: TGTGCCAGCAGCGTAGGGGGGCGTAACACCGGGGAGCTGTTTTTT. Translation gives CASSVGGRNTGELFF.

A remark on this clone: The same CDR3 is also encoded by other DNA sequences in this sample. The chain employs TRBV5-1 and TRBJ1-2, with D possibly matching TRBD1 (6 bases). CDR1 and CDR2 from the germline V gene are SGHRS and YFSETQ. Trimming removed 3 bases from V and 8 bases from J, with 17 bases in between. This CDR3 has 14 amino acids. The chain's CDR3 is CASSSERTVGGYTF. DNA for the CDR3: TGCGCCAGCAGCTCTGAGCGGACAGTTGGGGGCTACACCTTC.

The chain recombines TRBV5-1 with TRBJ2-5; TRBD2 might be the D (5 bases). The germline CDR1 and CDR2 sequences are SGHRS and YFSETQ. Trimming took off 1 base at V and 4 bases at J, with 11 bases between the two ends. The CDR3 runs to 14 residues. CDR3 nucleotides: TGCGCCAGCAGCTTGTATGAGGCGGGAGAGACCCAGTACTTC. Its protein is CASSLYEAGETQYF.

The chain couples TRBV19 to TRBJ1-6; the D gene is possibly TRBD1 (6 bases). Trimming removed 6 bases from V and 11 bases from J, with 17 bases in between. The germline gives CDR1 LNHDA, CDR2 SQIVND (reference sequence). The CDR3 length is 14 residues. The CDR3 DNA is TGTGCCAGTAGCCCCAGCCCAGGGGATCCACCCCTCCACTTT. Encoded protein: CASSPSPGDPPLHF.